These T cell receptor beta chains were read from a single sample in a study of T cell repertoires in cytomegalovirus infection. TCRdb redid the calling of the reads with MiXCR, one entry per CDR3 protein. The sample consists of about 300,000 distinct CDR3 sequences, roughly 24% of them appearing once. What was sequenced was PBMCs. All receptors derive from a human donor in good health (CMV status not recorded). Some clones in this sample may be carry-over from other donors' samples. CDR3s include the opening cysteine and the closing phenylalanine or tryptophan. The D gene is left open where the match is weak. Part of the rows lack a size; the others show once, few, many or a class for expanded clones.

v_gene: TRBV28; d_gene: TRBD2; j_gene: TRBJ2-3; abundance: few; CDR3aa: CASGLAGTTDTQYF; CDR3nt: TGTGCCAGCGGGCTAGCGGGGACGACAGATACGCAGTATTTT
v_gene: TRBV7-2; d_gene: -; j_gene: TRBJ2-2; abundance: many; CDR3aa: CASSSGGANTGELFF; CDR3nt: TGTGCCAGCAGCTCCGGAGGGGCGAACACCGGGGAGCTGTTTTTT
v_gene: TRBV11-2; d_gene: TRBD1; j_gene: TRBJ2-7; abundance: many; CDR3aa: CASSPRQGAYEQYF; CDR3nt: TGTGCCAGCAGCCCTAGACAGGGGGCCTACGAGCAGTACTTC
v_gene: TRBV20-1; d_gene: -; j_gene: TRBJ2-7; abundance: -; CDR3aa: CSARWEHQGEQYF; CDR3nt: TGCAGTGCTAGGTGGGAGCACCAAGGGGAGCAGTACTTC
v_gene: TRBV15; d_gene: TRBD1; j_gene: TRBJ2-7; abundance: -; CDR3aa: CATSRETGSYEQYF; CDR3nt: TGTGCCACCAGCAGAGAGACAGGGTCCTACGAGCAGTACTTC
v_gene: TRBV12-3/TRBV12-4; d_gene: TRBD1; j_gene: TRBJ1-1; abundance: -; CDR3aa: CASNLRGEAFF; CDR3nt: TGTGCCAGCAACCTCAGGGGGGAAGCTTTCTTT
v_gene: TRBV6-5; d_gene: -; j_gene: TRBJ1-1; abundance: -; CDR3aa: CASSYPRGRGTEAFF; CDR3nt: TGTGCCAGCAGTTACCCCCGGGGTCGAGGCACTGAAGCTTTCTTT
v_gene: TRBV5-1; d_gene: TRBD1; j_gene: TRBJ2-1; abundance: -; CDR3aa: CASSTDRVFNEQFF; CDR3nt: TGCGCCAGCAGCACAGACAGGGTGTTTAATGAGCAGTTCTTC
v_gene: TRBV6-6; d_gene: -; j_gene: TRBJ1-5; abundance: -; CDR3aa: CASSHGAPNNQPQHF; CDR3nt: TGTGCCAGCAGTCACGGCGCTCCCAACAATCAGCCCCAGCATTTT
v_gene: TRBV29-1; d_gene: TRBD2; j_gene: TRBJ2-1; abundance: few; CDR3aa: CSVARLANYNEQFF; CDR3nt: TGCAGCGTTGCGAGACTAGCGAATTACAATGAGCAGTTCTTC
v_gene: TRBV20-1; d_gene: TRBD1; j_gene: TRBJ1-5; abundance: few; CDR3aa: CSASRDRGEQPQHF; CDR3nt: TGCAGTGCTAGCCGGGACAGGGGGGAGCAGCCCCAGCATTTT
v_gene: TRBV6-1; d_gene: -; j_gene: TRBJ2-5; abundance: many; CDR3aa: CASRLRWETQYF; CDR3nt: TGTGCCAGCAGGCTCCGATGGGAGACCCAGTACTTC
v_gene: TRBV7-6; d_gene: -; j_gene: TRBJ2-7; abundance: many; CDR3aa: CASSRAEGGTYEQYF; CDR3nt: TGTGCCAGCAGCCGAGCGGAGGGGGGGACCTACGAGCAGTACTTC
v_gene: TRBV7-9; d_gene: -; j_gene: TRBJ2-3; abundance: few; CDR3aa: CASSSFLERQYF; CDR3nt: TGTGCCAGCAGCTCCTTTTTGGAGAGGCAGTATTTT
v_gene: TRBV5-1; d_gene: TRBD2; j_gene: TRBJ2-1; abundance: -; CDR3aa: CAQSGGAIWQFF; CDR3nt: TGCGCCCAGAGCGGGGGGGCAATCTGGCAGTTCTTC
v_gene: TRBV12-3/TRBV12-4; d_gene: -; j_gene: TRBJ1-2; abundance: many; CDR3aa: CASSPPGRGPGYTF; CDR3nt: TGTGCCAGCAGTCCACCCGGACGGGGGCCCGGCTACACCTTC
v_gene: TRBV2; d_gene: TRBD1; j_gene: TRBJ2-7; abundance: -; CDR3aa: CASSARSDRGSKQYF; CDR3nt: TGTGCCAGCAGTGCAAGGAGTGACAGGGGGTCCAAGCAGTACTTC
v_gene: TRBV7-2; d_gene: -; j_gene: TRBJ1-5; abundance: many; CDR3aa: CASSSDGTRNQPQHF; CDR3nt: TGTGCCAGCAGCTCCGACGGGACCCGCAATCAGCCCCAGCATTTT
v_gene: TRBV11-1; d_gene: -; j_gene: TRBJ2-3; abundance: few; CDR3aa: CASSRPSYTDTQYF; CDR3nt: TGTGCCAGCAGCCGGCCGAGCTACACAGATACGCAGTATTTT
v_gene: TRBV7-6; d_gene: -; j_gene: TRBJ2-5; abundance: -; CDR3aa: CASSPIRSAPSF; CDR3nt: TGTGCCAGCAGCCCGATCCGGTCAGCCCCTTCCTTC
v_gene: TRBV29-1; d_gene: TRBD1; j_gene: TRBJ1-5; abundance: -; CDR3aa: CSVGTGDHDQPQHF; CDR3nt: TGCAGCGTCGGGACAGGGGATCATGATCAGCCCCAGCATTTT
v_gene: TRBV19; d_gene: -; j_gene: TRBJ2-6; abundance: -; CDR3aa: CASIPTPSGANVLTF; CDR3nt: TGTGCCAGTATCCCCACACCCTCTGGGGCCAACGTCCTGACTTTC
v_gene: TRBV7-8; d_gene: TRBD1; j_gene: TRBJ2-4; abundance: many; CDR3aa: CASSAPPGQGYKNIQYF; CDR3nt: TGTGCCAGCAGCGCCCCTCCGGGACAGGGTTACAAAAACATTCAGTACTTC
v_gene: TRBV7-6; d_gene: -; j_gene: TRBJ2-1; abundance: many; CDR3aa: CASSLEVLGYNEQFF; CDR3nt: TGTGCCAGCAGCTTAGAAGTACTGGGCTACAATGAGCAGTTCTTC
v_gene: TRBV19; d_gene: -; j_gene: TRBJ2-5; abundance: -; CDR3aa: CASSIRGYGETQYF; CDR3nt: TGTGCCAGTAGTATAAGGGGTTATGGAGAGACCCAGTACTTC
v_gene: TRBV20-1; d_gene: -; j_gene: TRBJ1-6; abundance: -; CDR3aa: CSARDLKGSRSNSPLHF; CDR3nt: TGCAGTGCTAGAGATCTCAAGGGCAGCCGTTCAAATTCACCCCTCCACTTT
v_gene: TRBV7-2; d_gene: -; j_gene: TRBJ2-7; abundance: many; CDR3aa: CASNSPGEEQYF; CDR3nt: TGTGCCAGCAACTCCCCGGGTGAAGAGCAGTACTTC